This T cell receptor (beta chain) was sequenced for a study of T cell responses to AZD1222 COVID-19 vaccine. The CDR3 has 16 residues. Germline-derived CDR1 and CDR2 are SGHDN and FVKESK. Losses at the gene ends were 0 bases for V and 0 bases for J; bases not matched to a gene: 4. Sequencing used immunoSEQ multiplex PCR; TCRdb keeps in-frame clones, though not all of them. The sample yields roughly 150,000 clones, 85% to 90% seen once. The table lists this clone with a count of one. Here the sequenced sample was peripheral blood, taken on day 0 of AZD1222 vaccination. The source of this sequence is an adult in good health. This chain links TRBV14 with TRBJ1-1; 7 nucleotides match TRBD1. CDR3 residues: CASSQDLTGMNTEAFF. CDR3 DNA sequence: TGTGCCAGCAGCCAAGATCTGACAGGGATGAACACTGAAGCTTTCTTT.